This T cell receptor beta chain stems from a study of immune evolution from preneoplasia to lung adenocarcinoma. H&E slides confirmed each diagnosis, reviewed by two pathologists independently. V lost 10 bases and J 5 bases, leaving 21 bases between the germline ends. The CDR3 runs 15 residues. Germline assignment: CDR1 SGHTA and CDR2 FQGTGA. Broader study findings: KRAS-mutant nodules had the highest T cell clonality.

Libraries were prepared by immunoSEQ multiplex PCR; TCRdb keeps only in-frame clonotypes and omits some of them. Of roughly 5,000 clones listed, 76% are singletons. Concerning this clone itself: The antigen is unknown.

The sample comprised FFPE minimally invasive lung adenocarcinoma tissue. J is TRBJ2-1 and V is TRBV7-3; tentative D call: TRBD2 (6 bases). The origin of this receptor is a person aged 60 to 85 with lung adenocarcinoma. CDR3 loop: CATAERVGEDNEQFF. The CDR3 DNA follows: TGTGCCACTGCCGAACGGGTTGGGGAGGACAATGAGCAGTTCTTC.